This T cell receptor beta chain came from a study of T cells after posttransplantation cyclophosphamide (dated by TCRdb to about 2016). At the level of the whole study: T cell repertoire reconstitution was tracked by TRB sequencing after myeloablative bone marrow transplantation in which posttransplantation cyclophosphamide was used as GVHD prophylaxis. Blood from every one of the 30 to 40 PTCy patients who had 1-year posttransplant specimens underwent TRB sequencing. Samples from roughly 32 PTCy-treated patients, along with samples from some 17 of their related bone marrow donors, underwent antigen receptor sequencing. Because TRA and TRB clonality were tightly correlated in several samples, subsequent TCR analyses were focused on TRB only. Public TRB sequences were searched against a database of over 3,600 sequences associated with responses to pathogens, tumor antigens, self-antigens and alloantigens. In 3 patients, up to about 3 additional blood samples taken between 2 and 5.2 years after transplant also underwent TRB sequencing, as did pretransplant blood from several patients.

Genomic DNA was used for TRB sequencing, which was performed with the immunoSEQ assay at survey resolution or with the hsTCRB kit. The authors processed their data as follows. The immunoSEQ software was used for initial read processing, and the LymphoSeq R package was used for repertoire analyses. Clonality was calculated as 1 minus normalized Shannon entropy, and the Gini coefficient was also calculated for each TRB dataset. To infer phenotypes in unsorted samples, TRB sequences from sorted subsets of the recipient or donor were mapped onto the unsorted samples of the same recipient. This is the immuneACCESS table as TCRdb keeps it, with only in-frame sequences that have V and J called. A part of the clones is gone; compared with another copy, unresolved V genes explain less than half, and the rest is unexplained. From that table come the V and J calls and clone size; the DNA was used to work out D and trimming. For this sample, 5,700 or so clones are listed, none of them singletons. Roughly 25% of the sample is taken by the ten largest.

The investigation overall reported the following: The TRB repertoires of T cells infiltrating skin or the GI tract showed only limited overlap with the TRB repertoires found in blood. Across roughly 49 patients, TRB clonality was highly associated with recipient CMV seropositivity and CMV reactivation, and PTCy diversity was similar to diversity in CNI/methotrexate controls. Donor-recipient similarity was low at 1-2 months but increased during the first year, and donor CD8+ memory clones often dominated later blood repertoires.

V ends up 3 bases short and J 4 bases short, with an unmatched junction base count of 2. CDR1 and CDR2 (SGHKS, YYEKEE) derive from the germline V gene (reference sequence). The CDR3 contains 13 residues, cysteine and phenylalanine counted. Just the 39-base CDR3 DNA is kept, in frame starting at base 1. The treatment or condition tag for this specimen amounts to: high-dose cyclophosphamide on days +3 and +4 as single-agent GVHD prophylaxis. Patients in the PTCy group got busulfan and fludarabine conditioning, a marrow graft from a related or unrelated donor, and cyclophosphamide on days +3 and +4. The PTCy-treated patients were enrolled in a prospective multi-institutional clinical trial. Peripheral blood and bone marrow mononuclear cells were isolated by Ficoll-Hypaque density centrifugation and cryopreserved. This clone was observed many times. Its specific antigen is unknown. Nothing much larger sits one base from this clone, and base qualities are not available.

The TCR originated in a male patient in his sixties or seventies who received an allogeneic stem cell transplant from a related donor, was CMV-positive, and had no GVHD. Once a transplant has taken place, some T cells may be donor derived. The source was PBMCs, collected after allogeneic stem cell transplant with posttransplant cyclophosphamide. Recombination linked TRBV5-5 to TRBJ1-2, and 8 junction bases match TRBD1. The bases read TGTGCCAGCAGCTGGACAGGGAGCTATGGCTACACCTTC. This sequence encodes CASSWTGSYGYTF.